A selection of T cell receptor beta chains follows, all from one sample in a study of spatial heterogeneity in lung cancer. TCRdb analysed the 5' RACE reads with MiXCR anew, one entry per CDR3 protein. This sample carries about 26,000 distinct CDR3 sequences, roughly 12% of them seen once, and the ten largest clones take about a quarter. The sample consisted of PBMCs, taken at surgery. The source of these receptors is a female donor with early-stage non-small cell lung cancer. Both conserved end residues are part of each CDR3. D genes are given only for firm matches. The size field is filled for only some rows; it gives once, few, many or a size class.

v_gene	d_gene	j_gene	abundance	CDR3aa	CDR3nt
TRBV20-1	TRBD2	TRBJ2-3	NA	CSARRPALAGGPDTQYF	TGCAGTGCTAGAAGGCCTGCCCTAGCGGGGGGGCCAGATACGCAGTATTTT
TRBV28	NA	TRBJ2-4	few	CASSFSGPPVAIQYF	TGTGCCAGCAGTTTTTCGGGTCCACCGGTAGCGATTCAGTACTTC
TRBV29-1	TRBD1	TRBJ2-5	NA	CSVYPGQGDQETQYF	TGCAGCGTTTACCCGGGACAGGGTGACCAAGAGACCCAGTACTTC
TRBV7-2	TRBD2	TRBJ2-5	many	CASSSRASGSRETQYF	TGTGCCAGCAGCTCCCGGGCTAGCGGGAGCCGCGAGACCCAGTACTTC
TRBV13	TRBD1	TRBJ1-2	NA	CASSLRDSDYGYTF	TGTGCCAGCAGCTTACGGGACAGCGACTATGGCTACACCTTC
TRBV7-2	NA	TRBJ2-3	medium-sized	CASSPDRPLTGDTQYF	TGTGCCAGCAGCCCAGACCGACCGCTTACGGGAGATACGCAGTATTTT
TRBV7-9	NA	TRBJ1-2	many	CASSLDPYGYTF	TGTGCCAGCAGCTTAGACCCCTATGGCTACACCTTC
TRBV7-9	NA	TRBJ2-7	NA	CASSLDHSSYEQYF	TGTGCCAGCAGCTTAGATCACAGCTCCTACGAGCAGTACTTC
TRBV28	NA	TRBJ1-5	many	CASSLSGGSNQPQHF	TGTGCCAGCAGTTTATCTGGGGGTAGCAATCAGCCCCAGCATTTT
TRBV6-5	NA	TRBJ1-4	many	CAVRGPNEKLFF	TGTGCCGTACGGGGACCTAATGAAAAACTGTTTTTT
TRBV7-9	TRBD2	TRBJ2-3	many	CASSSRGAGGPLGDTQYF	TGTGCCAGCAGCTCCCGTGGAGCGGGAGGGCCTTTGGGAGATACGCAGTATTTT
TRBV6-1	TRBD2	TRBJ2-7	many	CASTSTSGRAEEQYF	TGTGCCAGCACGTCGACTAGCGGGAGGGCGGAGGAGCAGTACTTC
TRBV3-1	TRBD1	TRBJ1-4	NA	CASSPQGGVGNEKLFF	TGTGCCAGCAGCCCCCAGGGGGGGGTAGGGAATGAAAAACTGTTTTTT
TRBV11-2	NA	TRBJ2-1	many	CASSLGSSGLPTVEQFF	TGTGCCAGCAGCTTAGGAAGCTCGGGACTGCCAACGGTTGAGCAGTTCTTC
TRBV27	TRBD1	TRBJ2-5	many	CASSLRFRGQKTQYF	TGTGCCAGCAGTTTAAGGTTCAGGGGGCAGAAGACCCAGTACTTC
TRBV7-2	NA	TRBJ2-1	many	CASSRRVDEQFF	TGTGCCAGCAGCCGCCGCGTCGATGAGCAGTTCTTC
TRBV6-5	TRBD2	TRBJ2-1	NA	CASSSSAGETYNEQFF	TGTGCCAGCAGTTCGTCTGCGGGAGAGACGTACAATGAGCAGTTCTTC
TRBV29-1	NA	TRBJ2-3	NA	CSVLRESAQYF	TGCAGCGTTTTACGGGAGTCTGCGCAGTATTTT
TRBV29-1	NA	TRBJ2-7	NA	CSARGQGGIYEQYF	TGCAGCGCTCGAGGCCAGGGTGGTATCTACGAGCAGTACTTC
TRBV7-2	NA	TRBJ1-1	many	CASTFDTGSTEAFF	TGTGCCAGCACCTTCGATACAGGGAGCACTGAAGCTTTCTTT
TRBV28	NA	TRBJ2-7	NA	CASSLAGLTGSTF	TGTGCCAGCAGTTTAGCGGGTTTGACGGGCAGTACCTTC
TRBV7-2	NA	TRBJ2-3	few	CASSSSGVRGTDTQYF	TGTGCCAGCAGCTCGTCAGGGGTCCGGGGGACAGATACGCAGTATTTT
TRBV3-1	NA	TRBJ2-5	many	CASSQDISQYF	TGTGCCAGCAGCCAAGATATCAGCCAGTACTTC
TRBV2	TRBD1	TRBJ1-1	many	CAIPRTGENTEAFF	TGTGCCATCCCTAGGACAGGAGAGAACACTGAAGCTTTCTTT
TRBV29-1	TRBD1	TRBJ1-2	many	CSVGQGVGDGYTF	TGCAGCGTGGGACAGGGGGTTGGTGATGGCTACACCTTC
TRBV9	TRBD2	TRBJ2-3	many	CASSFGLAGVADTQYF	TGTGCCAGCAGCTTCGGACTAGCGGGAGTCGCTGATACGCAGTATTTT
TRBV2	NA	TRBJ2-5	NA	CASSEGLARETQYF	TGTGCCAGCAGTGAAGGTCTGGCGAGAGAGACCCAGTACTTC
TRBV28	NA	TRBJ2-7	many	CASSPGTVSSYEQYF	TGTGCCAGCAGTCCAGGGACGGTTAGCTCCTACGAGCAGTACTTC
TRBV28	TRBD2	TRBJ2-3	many	CASTPPPSGDADTQYF	TGTGCCAGCACTCCCCCGCCTAGCGGGGACGCAGATACGCAGTATTTT
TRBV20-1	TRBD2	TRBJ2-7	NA	CSARDLRASGRYEQYF	TGCAGTGCTAGAGATCTTCGGGCTAGCGGGAGATACGAGCAGTACTTC
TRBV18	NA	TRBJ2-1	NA	CASSPAEISYNEQFF	TGTGCCAGCTCACCAGCAGAGATCTCCTACAATGAGCAGTTCTTC
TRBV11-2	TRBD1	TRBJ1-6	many	CASSLRDSSNSPLHF	TGTGCCAGCAGCCTTAGGGACAGTTCCAATTCACCCCTCCACTTT
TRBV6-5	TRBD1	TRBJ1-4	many	CASSSSWDSPNEKLFF	TGTGCCAGCAGTTCTAGTTGGGACAGCCCAAATGAAAAACTGTTTTTT
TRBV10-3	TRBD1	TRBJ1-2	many	CAISETTGDDYGYTF	TGTGCCATCAGTGAGACGACAGGGGACGACTATGGCTACACCTTC
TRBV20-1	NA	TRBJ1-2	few	CSARDQGRSYGYTF	TGCAGTGCTAGAGATCAGGGGAGGAGCTATGGCTACACCTTC
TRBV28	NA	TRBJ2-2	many	CASSRGGTGELFF	TGTGCCAGCTCACGAGGGGGCACCGGGGAGCTGTTTTTT
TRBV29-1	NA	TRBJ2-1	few	CSVVSGGRDNEQFF	TGCAGCGTTGTAAGTGGTGGCAGGGACAATGAGCAGTTCTTC
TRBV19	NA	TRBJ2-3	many	CASTERSSTDTQYF	TGTGCCAGTACCGAGAGGTCTAGCACAGATACGCAGTATTTT
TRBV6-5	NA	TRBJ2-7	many	CASSYSGSRYEQYF	TGTGCCAGCAGTTACTCGGGAAGTCGGTACGAGCAGTACTTC
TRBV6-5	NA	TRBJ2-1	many	CASSYRASGGNEQFF	TGTGCCAGCAGTTACAGGGCTAGTGGAGGAAATGAGCAGTTCTTC
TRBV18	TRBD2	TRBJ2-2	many	CASSRTSGETNTGELFF	TGTGCCAGCTCAAGGACTAGCGGGGAAACGAACACCGGGGAGCTGTTTTTT
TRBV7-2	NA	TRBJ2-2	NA	CASSLVGGELFF	TGTGCCAGCAGCTTAGTTGGCGGGGAGCTGTTTTTT
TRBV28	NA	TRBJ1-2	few	CASSQGQKIPSNGYTF	TGTGCCAGCAGTCAAGGACAGAAGATCCCAAGTAATGGCTACACCTTC
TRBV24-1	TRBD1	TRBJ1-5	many	CATSDTGVVSQPQHF	TGTGCCACCAGTGATACAGGGGTTGTTAGTCAGCCCCAGCATTTT
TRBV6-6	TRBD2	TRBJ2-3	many	CASSRLAGVADTQYF	TGTGCCAGCAGTCGACTAGCGGGAGTCGCGGATACGCAGTATTTT
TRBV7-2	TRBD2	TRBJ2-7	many	CASSFAGLAGYDEQYF	TGTGCCAGCAGCTTCGCAGGACTAGCGGGATACGACGAGCAGTACTTC
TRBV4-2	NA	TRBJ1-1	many	CASSPSKTGELNTEAFF	TGTGCCAGCAGCCCAAGCAAGACAGGAGAACTGAACACTGAAGCTTTCTTT
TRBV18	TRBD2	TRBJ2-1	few	CASSPGLAGGSNEQFF	TGTGCCAGCTCACCGGGACTAGCGGGAGGTAGCAATGAGCAGTTCTTC
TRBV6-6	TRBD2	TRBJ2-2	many	CASSYGSASGVGELFF	TGTGCCAGCAGTTACGGCTCGGCTAGCGGGGTCGGGGAGCTGTTTTTT
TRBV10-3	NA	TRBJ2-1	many	CATLGGQGLNEQFF	TGTGCCACACTTGGGGGGCAGGGTTTGAATGAGCAGTTCTTC
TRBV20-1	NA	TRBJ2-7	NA	CSAKQGYEQYF	TGCAGTGCTAAGCAGGGTTACGAGCAGTACTTC
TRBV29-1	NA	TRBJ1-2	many	CSVDPQAAGYTF	TGCAGCGTTGACCCCCAGGCGGCTGGCTACACCTTC
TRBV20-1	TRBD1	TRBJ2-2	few	CSASQGINTGELFF	TGCAGTGCCTCACAGGGGATTAACACCGGGGAGCTGTTTTTT
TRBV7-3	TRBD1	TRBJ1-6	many	CASREQGNNSPLHF	TGTGCCAGCCGCGAACAGGGGAATAATTCACCCCTCCACTTT
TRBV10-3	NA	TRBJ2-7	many	CAIRRTAYEQYF	TGTGCCATCAGGCGCACGGCCTACGAGCAGTACTTC